Each of the 8 T cell receptor beta chains below was sequenced from the same sample in a study of identical twins listed by TCRdb under 2016. Libraries were constructed by 5' RACE. Sequencing was carried out with an Illumina HiSeq 2000. TCRdb reran the public reads through fastp at Q25 and MiXCR, keeping productive beta chains. Rows with a matching CDR3 protein are joined into one entry that keeps the most common DNA and genes. For this sample the table gives about 570,000 distinct CDR3 sequences, of which roughly 9.9% were detected only once. The ten most abundant clones make up roughly 3% of the sample. The data also belong to a second study, concerning yellow fever vaccine responses in identical twins.

The sample taken for sequencing was PBMCs. The receptors shown here come from a woman aged 18-29 years in good health.

This clonotype was seen many times. The chain couples TRBV5-1 to TRBJ2-1; maybe TRBD1 (5 bases). This CDR3 has 15 amino acids. Trimming stripped 3 bases from V and 5 bases from J, with 15 bases between. Germline values: CDR1 SGHRS, CDR2 YFSETQ. CDR3 nucleotides: TGCGCCAGCAGCTACAGGTTTTCGGTTAACAATGAGCAGTTCTTC. This gives the protein CASSYRFSVNNEQFF.

The V gene is TRBV27, the J gene TRBJ2-7; D may be TRBD1 (6 bases). Germline loops: CDR1 MNHEY, CDR2 SMNVEV (reference sequence). The CDR3 contains 14 residues. V lost 8 bases, J lost 0 bases, and 14 bases lay in between. For the CDR3, the DNA is TGTGCCAGCCATGGACAGAAAAGCTCCTACGAGCAGTACTTC. Translation gives CASHGQKSSYEQYF.

This clonotype was seen a few times. The chain carries TRBV4-1 and TRBJ1-3; TRBD1 agrees at 7 bases. Germline V gene data show CDR1 as MGHRA and CDR2 as YSYEKL. The CDR3 runs 17 residues. V gave up 1 base and J gave up 0 bases; unmatched junction bases: 6. The CDR3 loop reads CASSQGGQRGSGNTIYF. Written as DNA, the CDR3 is TGCGCCAGCAGCCAAGGGGGACAGCGAGGCTCTGGAAACACCATATATTTT.

The chain couples TRBV6-2 or TRBV6-3 to TRBJ2-7; D may match TRBD1 or TRBD2 (5 bases each). V lost 8 bases, J lost 6 bases, and 23 bases lay in between. Germline values: CDR1 MNHEY, CDR2 SVGEGT. This CDR3 is built from 15 residues. CDR3 in DNA: TGTGCCAGCTACCCTGGGGGATTCCTAAAGACCGAGCAGTACTTC. It codes for CASYPGGFLKTEQYF.

This clonotype was seen ten or more times. This chain connects TRBV12-3 or TRBV12-4 to TRBJ2-2; the D call may be TRBD1 or TRBD2 (6 bases each). The V and J ends lost 3 bases and 12 bases respectively, with 8 bases between them. The CDR3 sequence is 11 residues long. In nucleotides, the CDR3 is TGTGCCAGCAGTTTGGGGGGCAAGCTGTTTTTT. Encoded protein: CASSLGGKLFF.

Here the CDR3 DNA reads TGCGCCAGCAGCTTGGGAACGAGTGATGAAGCTTTCTTT. Amino acids: CASSLGTSDEAFF. The gene calls are TRBV5-1 and TRBJ1-1; no clear D. Per the germline V gene, CDR1 is SGHRS and CDR2 is YFSETQ. V lost 0 bases and J 7 bases, leaving 10 bases between the germline ends. This CDR3 is 13 amino acids long. Full variable domain (rest looked up from reference TRBV5-1 and TRBJ1-1): KAGVTQTPRYLIKTRGQQVTLSCSPISGHRSVSWYQQTPGQGLQFLFEYFSETQRNKGNFPGRFSGRQFSNSRSEMNVSTLELGDSALYLCASSLGTSDEAFFGQGTRLTVV.

Points on this clonotype: Germline is not matched at one junction end, which may reflect a read error. This chain links TRBV7-7 with TRBJ2-5; no clear D gene. CDR3 size: 13 residues. Germline-derived CDR1 and CDR2 are SSHAT and FNYEAQ (reference sequence). The CDR3 here is CASSDHDTQTQYF. The CDR3 DNA follows: TGTGCTAGCAGCGACCACGACACACAGACCCAGTACTTC.

The rearrangement links TRBV3-1 to TRBJ2-1, with a tentative D call TRBD2 (6 bases). The germline V and J ends were trimmed by 4 bases and 5 bases, with 9 bases remaining between them. The germline CDR1 and CDR2 sequences are LGHDT and YNNKEL (reference sequence). The CDR3 consists of 13 residues. The CDR3 sequence is CASSPWRDNEQFF. In DNA form, the CDR3 reads TGTGCCAGCAGCCCCTGGAGGGACAATGAGCAGTTCTTC.